These 25 T cell receptor beta chains came from one sample sequenced in a study of T cell responses to AZD1222 COVID-19 vaccine. Sequenced by immunoSEQ multiplex PCR; TCRdb stores in-frame clones only, minus some. This table has about 150,000 clones, roughly 90% appearing once. The input for sequencing was peripheral blood, taken on day 0 of AZD1222 vaccination. All receptors come from an adult in good health.

The chain carries TRBV6-5 and TRBJ1-1, with a weak D call TRBD1 (5 bases). The V end was cut by 0 bases, the J end by 11 bases, with 16 bases between. The CDR3 covers 14 residues. Germline values: CDR1 MNHEY, CDR2 SVGAGI. The chain's CDR3 is CASSYSRFGGRAFF. CDR3 sequence (DNA): TGTGCCAGCAGTTACTCGAGGTTCGGGGGTAGGGCTTTCTTT.

V usage is TRBV7-9 and J usage is TRBJ2-1, with 7 bases aligning to TRBD2. Germline loops: CDR1 SEHNR, CDR2 FQNEAQ (reference sequence). The CDR3 contains 15 residues. Trimming cost V 1 base and J 7 bases; bases outside gene matches: 7. CDR3: CASSLEGGPLNEQFF. The CDR3 DNA follows: TGTGCCAGCAGCTTAGAGGGAGGGCCGTTGAATGAGCAGTTCTTC.

The rearrangement uses TRBV7-2 and TRBJ1-1, with a possible D match to TRBD1 (5 bases). CDR3 size: 14 residues. Germline loops: CDR1 SGHTA, CDR2 FQGNSA. V gave up 5 bases and J gave up 0 bases, with 10 bases separating them. The CDR3 DNA follows: TGTGCCAGCAGCCGGGGACGGATGAACACTGAAGCTTTCTTT. It specifies CASSRGRMNTEAFF.

The chain has TRBV5-6 and TRBJ2-5, with D perhaps matching TRBD1 (6 bases). This CDR3 has 13 amino acids. V was clipped by 4 bases and J by 9 bases, with 16 bases between them. The V gene's germline CDR1 is SGHDT and CDR2 YYEEEE. The CDR3 is CASSRQNSGAQYF. The CDR3 nucleotides read TGTGCCAGCAGCCGACAAAATTCAGGGGCCCAGTACTTC.

The gene calls are TRBV11-2 and TRBJ1-6, with no clear D. The ends were cut back, 1 base at V and 10 bases at J, with 11 bases in the middle. This CDR3 has 14 residues. Germline assignment: CDR1 SGHAT and CDR2 FQNNGV. The CDR3 DNA follows: TGTGCCAGCAGCTTAGCAGGAGGGAACTCACCCCTCCACTTT. This sequence encodes CASSLAGGNSPLHF.

V is TRBV27 and J is TRBJ1-2; tentatively, D is TRBD1 (5 bases). Germline loops: CDR1 MNHEY, CDR2 SMNVEV (reference sequence). There are 16 residues in the CDR3. The V gene lost 1 base and the J gene lost 5 bases, with 17 bases spanning the gap. CDR3 loop: CASSLYGAGMYYGYTF. The CDR3 bases are TGTGCCAGCAGTTTATATGGGGCAGGGATGTATTATGGCTACACCTTC.

This chain links TRBV7-2 with TRBJ1-3; TRBD1 aligns across 7 bases. The CDR3 runs to 16 residues. Germline V gene sequence: CDR1 SGHTA, CDR2 FQGNSA. Trimming took 1 base from V and 0 from J; bases not matched to a gene: 3. This CDR3 reads CASSLVQGSSGNTIYF. Here the CDR3 DNA reads TGTGCCAGCAGCTTAGTACAGGGGAGCTCTGGAAACACCATATATTTT.

J is TRBJ1-1 and V is TRBV30, with no clear D. V gave up 2 bases and J gave up 3 bases, with 16 bases separating them. Germline V gene data show CDR1 as GTSNPN and CDR2 as SVGIG (reference sequence). The CDR3 is made up of 15 amino acids. The CDR3 spells CAWSTLGLGHTEAFF. The DNA for the CDR3 is TGTGCCTGGAGTACATTAGGCCTGGGTCACACTGAAGCTTTCTTT.

This rearrangement joins TRBV5-1 to TRBJ1-4, with D possibly TRBD1 on 5 matching bases. The V gene lost 4 bases and the J gene lost 7 bases, with 14 bases spanning the gap. CDR1 is SGHRS, CDR2 YFSETQ, per germline. The CDR3 is 14 residues long. The CDR3 sequence is CASSTSPGPEKLFF. The CDR3 region has the DNA TGCGCCAGCAGCACCTCCCCGGGGCCTGAAAAACTGTTTTTT. The full variable domain, in which reference TRBV5-1 and TRBJ1-4 provide the parts outside the CDR3, is KAGVTQTPRYLIKTRGQQVTLSCSPISGHRSVSWYQQTPGQGLQFLFEYFSETQRNKGNFPGRFSGRQFSNSRSEMNVSTLELGDSALYLCASSTSPGPEKLFFGSGTQLSVL.

V and J are TRBV29-1 and TRBJ1-5; 9 bases agree with TRBD1. The germline V gene has CDR1 SQVTM and CDR2 ANQGSEA. CDR3 length: 13 amino acids. Trimming took 7 bases from V and 6 from J; bases not matched to a gene: 7. The chain's CDR3 is CSAGDRVGQPQHF. DNA of the CDR3: TGCAGCGCTGGGGACAGGGTCGGTCAGCCCCAGCATTTT.

The chain combines TRBV27 with TRBJ2-3; tentatively, D is TRBD2 (5 bases). Deletions cut 4 bases from V and 0 bases from J, with 20 bases between. This CDR3 is 18 amino acids long. In germline, CDR1 is MNHEY, CDR2 SMNVEV (reference sequence). The CDR3 DNA is TGTGCCAGCAGTTACCGCGGATCAATAGCGAGGAGCACAGATACGCAGTATTTT. Protein sequence: CASSYRGSIARSTDTQYF.

This clone came up once. The CDR3 region is CASSPLTGSSYNSPLHF. The CDR3 nucleotides are TGTGCCAGCAGTCCCCTAACAGGGAGCTCCTATAATTCACCCCTCCACTTT. The V and J genes are TRBV27 and TRBJ1-6, with D perhaps matching TRBD1 (6 bases). Germline CDR1 and CDR2: MNHEY and SMNVEV (reference sequence). The CDR3 contains 17 residues. V was shortened by 5 bases and J by 0 bases, with 14 bases between the two germline ends.

The chain carries TRBV5-1 and TRBJ2-3; 9 bases line up with TRBD1. CDR3 length: 15 residues. CDR1 is SGHRS, CDR2 YFSETQ, per germline. Trimming at V came to 0 bases and at J to 6 bases, leaving 5 bases not matched to a gene. CDR3 protein: CASSLGTGGSDTQYF. DNA for the CDR3: TGCGCCAGCAGCTTGGGAACAGGGGGCTCGGATACGCAGTATTTT.

This chain links TRBV6-5 with TRBJ1-1; no definite D call. The V gene's germline CDR1 is MNHEY and CDR2 SVGAGI. V lost 11 bases and J 0 bases, leaving 13 bases between the germline ends. This CDR3 is 13 amino acids long. The CDR3 sequence is CAGRAFMNTEAFF. The CDR3 nucleotides are TGTGCCGGGCGGGCGTTCATGAACACTGAAGCTTTCTTT.

This chain connects TRBV12-5 to TRBJ1-2; 9 bases line up with TRBD1. The CDR3 extends over 15 amino acids. Germline CDR1 and CDR2: LGHNT and FRNRAP. The junction had 13 bases not matched to a gene; V was cut back by 6 bases and J by 8 bases. CDR3 protein: CASGGAGQGGRGYTF. CDR3 coding DNA: TGTGCTAGTGGGGGTGCGGGACAGGGAGGAAGAGGCTACACCTTC.

The CDR3 sequence: CASRRTRGEKLFF. CDR3 DNA: TGTGCCAGCAGGCGGACGAGGGGTGAAAAACTGTTTTTT. The chain carries TRBV6-5 and TRBJ1-4; D is perhaps TRBD1 (5 bases). CDR1 and CDR2 (germline): MNHEY, SVGAGI. V was shortened by 6 bases and J by 7 bases, with 12 bases between the two germline ends. This CDR3 comprises 13 residues.

This chain connects TRBV5-5 to TRBJ2-2; 12 bases align to TRBD2. The CDR3 contains 17 residues. CDR1 and CDR2 from the germline V gene are SGHKS and YYEKEE (reference sequence). The trim removed 0 bases at V and 1 base at J, leaving 1 base unmatched. In DNA, the CDR3 is TGTGCCAGCAGCTTGGGACTAGCGGGAGTGAACACCGGGGAGCTGTTTTTT. Protein sequence: CASSLGLAGVNTGELFF.

CDR3: CASSLDSGYTF. CDR3 DNA sequence: TGTGCCAGCAGTTTAGACTCAGGCTACACCTTC. The chain couples TRBV12-3 or TRBV12-4 to TRBJ1-2; no clear D gene. V lost 1 base, J lost 8 bases, and 5 bases lay in between. This CDR3 region has 11 residues.

As DNA, the CDR3 is TGTGCCAGCTGGGACGCTCGTCACGGAAACGAGCAGTACTTC. Translated: CASWDARHGNEQYF. This chain connects TRBV11-2 to TRBJ2-7; D may be TRBD1 or TRBD2 (5 bases each). Germline V gives CDR1 SGHAT, CDR2 FQNNGV. There are 14 residues in the CDR3. V shed 8 bases and J shed 5 bases, with 19 bases lying between them.

The rearrangement uses TRBV19 and TRBJ1-1, with D tentatively TRBD1 (5 bases). The V gene lost 8 bases and the J gene lost 2 bases, with 15 bases spanning the gap. The CDR3 loop spans 14 amino acids. CDR1 is LNHDA, CDR2 SQIVND, per germline (reference sequence). In nucleotides, the CDR3 is TGTGCCAGTCGCGACAGTCGAACTAACACTGAAGCTTTCTTT. It encodes CASRDSRTNTEAFF. The complete variable domain, with remaining parts taken from reference TRBV19 and TRBJ1-1, reads DGGITQSPKYLFRKEGQNVTLSCEQNLNHDAMYWYRQDPGQGLRLIYYSQIVNDFQKGDIAEGYSVSREKKESFPLTVTSAQKNPTAFYLCASRDSRTNTEAFFGQGTRLTVV.

The chain couples TRBV6-4 to TRBJ2-1; 8 bases map to TRBD1. Looked up from germline, CDR1 is MRHNA and CDR2 is SNTAGT. The trim removed 5 bases at V and 6 bases at J, leaving 15 bases unmatched. The CDR3 has 17 amino acids. This CDR3 is CASSPGGQGRLRNEQFF. In DNA, the CDR3 is TGTGCCAGCAGTCCCGGTGGACAGGGTCGTTTACGCAATGAGCAGTTCTTC.

This clone came up once. The gene calls are TRBV3-1 (or the pseudogene TRBV3-2) and TRBJ1-1, with 8 bases fitting TRBD1. With 3 bases clipped from V and 7 bases from J, the junction kept 7 bases outside the gene matches. CDR1 is LGHDT, CDR2 YNNKEL, per germline (reference sequence). The CDR3 is 14 residues long. DNA for the CDR3: TGTGCCAGCAGCCAGGGCACAGGGGGGGTTGAAGCTTTCTTT. Its translation is CASSQGTGGVEAFF.

The rearrangement joins TRBV19 to TRBJ1-5, with 7 bases fitting TRBD1. The germline CDR1 and CDR2 sequences are LNHDA and SQIVND (reference sequence). With V trimmed by 3 bases and J by 9 bases, 5 bases remained unmatched. The CDR3 totals 13 residues. CDR3 nucleotide sequence: TGTGCCAGTAGTATGACAGGGATTCTGCCCCAGCATTTT. It codes for CASSMTGILPQHF.

This chain joins TRBV5-1 and TRBJ1-2; no clear D gene. The V end was cut by 1 base, the J end by 5 bases, with 12 bases between. CDR1 SGHRS and CDR2 YFSETQ come from the germline V gene. The CDR3 runs 14 residues. The CDR3 reads CASSLTYGQYGYTF. CDR3 DNA sequence: TGCGCCAGCAGCTTGACATACGGGCAGTATGGCTACACCTTC.

The chain joins TRBV5-3 to TRBJ1-2, with D possibly matching TRBD1 (5 bases). TRBV5-3 is an ORF, and what it does is uncertain. The germline V and J ends were trimmed by 3 bases and 6 bases, with 24 bases remaining between them. The CDR3 extends over 17 amino acids. CDR3 loop: CARSWDGSLVGLDGYTF. CDR3 DNA sequence: TGTGCCAGAAGCTGGGACGGATCGCTAGTAGGATTAGATGGCTACACCTTC.